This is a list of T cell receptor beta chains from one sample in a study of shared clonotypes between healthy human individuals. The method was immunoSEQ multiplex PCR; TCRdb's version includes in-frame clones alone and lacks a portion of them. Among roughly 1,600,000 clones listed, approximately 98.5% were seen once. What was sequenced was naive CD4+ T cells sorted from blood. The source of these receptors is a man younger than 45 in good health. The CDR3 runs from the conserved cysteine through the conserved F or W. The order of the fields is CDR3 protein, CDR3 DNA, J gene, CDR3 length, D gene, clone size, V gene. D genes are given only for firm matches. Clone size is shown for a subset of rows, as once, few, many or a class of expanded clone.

cdr3_aa: CASSNYRGVVTDTQYF
cdr3_nt: TGTGCCAGCAGCAACTACAGGGGAGTTGTAACAGATACGCAGTATTTT
j_call: TRBJ2-3
cdr3_length: 16
d_call: TRBD1
clone_size: .
v_call: TRBV9

cdr3_aa: CASSLSIEAGRPEKLFF
cdr3_nt: TGTGCCAGCAGTTTATCGATCGAGGCAGGGCGACCTGAAAAACTGTTTTTT
j_call: TRBJ1-4
cdr3_length: 17
d_call: .
clone_size: .
v_call: TRBV27

cdr3_aa: CSVVGADRYNEQFF
cdr3_nt: TGCAGCGTCGTGGGAGCTGATAGGTACAATGAGCAGTTCTTC
j_call: TRBJ2-1
cdr3_length: 14
d_call: .
clone_size: once
v_call: TRBV29-1

cdr3_aa: CASSFGRASNTGELFF
cdr3_nt: TGCGCCAGCAGCTTCGGGAGGGCATCGAACACCGGGGAGCTGTTTTTT
j_call: TRBJ2-2
cdr3_length: 16
d_call: TRBD2
clone_size: .
v_call: TRBV5-1

cdr3_aa: CASSVVGGETQYF
cdr3_nt: TGTGCCAGCAGCGTTGTGGGGGGCGAGACCCAGTACTTC
j_call: TRBJ2-5
cdr3_length: 13
d_call: .
clone_size: .
v_call: TRBV7-3

cdr3_aa: CASSFLYSSGSLNEQYF
cdr3_nt: TGTGCCAGCAGTTTTCTCTACTCTAGCGGGAGTCTTAACGAGCAGTACTTC
j_call: TRBJ2-7
cdr3_length: 17
d_call: TRBD2
clone_size: .
v_call: TRBV28

cdr3_aa: CASSPSMASGQETQYF
cdr3_nt: TGTGCCAGCTCACCGTCTATGGCTAGCGGCCAAGAGACCCAGTACTTC
j_call: TRBJ2-5
cdr3_length: 16
d_call: TRBD2
clone_size: once
v_call: TRBV18

cdr3_aa: CAWSVSEKLFF
cdr3_nt: TGTGCCTGGAGTGTATCTGAAAAACTGTTTTTT
j_call: TRBJ1-4
cdr3_length: 11
d_call: .
clone_size: .
v_call: TRBV30

cdr3_aa: CASSLAPGQLNTEAFF
cdr3_nt: TGTGCCAGCAGTTTAGCTCCGGGACAGCTGAACACTGAAGCTTTCTTT
j_call: TRBJ1-1
cdr3_length: 16
d_call: TRBD1
clone_size: .
v_call: TRBV28

cdr3_aa: CASSLGTSGIPYNEQFF
cdr3_nt: TGTGCCAGCAGCTTAGGTACTAGCGGGATACCTTACAATGAGCAGTTCTTC
j_call: TRBJ2-1
cdr3_length: 17
d_call: TRBD2
clone_size: .
v_call: TRBV7-3

cdr3_aa: CASSLRLAGLEQYF
cdr3_nt: TGTGCCAGCAGCCTTAGGCTAGCGGGCCTCGAGCAGTACTTC
j_call: TRBJ2-7
cdr3_length: 14
d_call: TRBD2
clone_size: once
v_call: TRBV11-2

cdr3_aa: CASSPRSLLGANTEAFF
cdr3_nt: TGTGCCAGCAGCCCTCGGTCGCTATTAGGGGCAAACACTGAAGCTTTCTTT
j_call: TRBJ1-1
cdr3_length: 17
d_call: .
clone_size: .
v_call: TRBV5-6

cdr3_aa: CASSLDPFDSTEQFF
cdr3_nt: TGTGCCAGCAGCTTAGATCCCTTTGACTCTACTGAGCAGTTCTTC
j_call: TRBJ2-1
cdr3_length: 15
d_call: .
clone_size: .
v_call: TRBV7-8

cdr3_aa: CASSVELAITDTQYF
cdr3_nt: TGTGCCAGCAGCGTAGAGTTGGCAATCACAGATACGCAGTATTTT
j_call: TRBJ2-3
cdr3_length: 15
d_call: .
clone_size: .
v_call: TRBV9

cdr3_aa: CASSETLQGQPQHF
cdr3_nt: TGTGCCAGCAGCGAAACACTGCAGGGGCAGCCCCAGCATTTT
j_call: TRBJ1-5
cdr3_length: 14
d_call: .
clone_size: .
v_call: TRBV9

cdr3_aa: CASSFRGNYGYTF
cdr3_nt: TGTGCCAGTAGTTTTCGGGGAAACTATGGCTACACCTTC
j_call: TRBJ1-2
cdr3_length: 13
d_call: .
clone_size: .
v_call: TRBV19

cdr3_aa: CATSSQLGGGPRPQHF
cdr3_nt: TGTGCCACCAGCAGCCAGCTCGGGGGGGGCCCAAGGCCCCAGCATTTT
j_call: TRBJ1-5
cdr3_length: 16
d_call: .
clone_size: .
v_call: TRBV15

cdr3_aa: CASSMSGGRSYEQYF
cdr3_nt: TGTGCCAGTAGTATGTCCGGCGGGAGATCCTACGAGCAGTACTTC
j_call: TRBJ2-7
cdr3_length: 15
d_call: TRBD2
clone_size: .
v_call: TRBV19

cdr3_aa: CASSSTNRVDTQYF
cdr3_nt: TGTGCCAGCAGTAGCACCAATAGGGTAGATACGCAGTATTTT
j_call: TRBJ2-3
cdr3_length: 14
d_call: .
clone_size: few
v_call: TRBV27

cdr3_aa: CASSLGAGPYEQYF
cdr3_nt: TGTGCCAGCAGCTTAGGAGCGGGACCCTACGAGCAGTACTTC
j_call: TRBJ2-7
cdr3_length: 14
d_call: TRBD2
clone_size: .
v_call: TRBV11-3

cdr3_aa: CASSVVSAGSLTHGYTF
cdr3_nt: TGTGCCAGCAGCGTAGTATCAGCGGGCAGCCTTACCCATGGCTACACCTTC
j_call: TRBJ1-2
cdr3_length: 17
d_call: .
clone_size: .
v_call: TRBV9

cdr3_aa: CASSLAGGGEAGYTF
cdr3_nt: TGCGCCAGCAGCTTGGCGGGTGGGGGTGAGGCTGGCTACACCTTC
j_call: TRBJ1-2
cdr3_length: 15
d_call: .
clone_size: .
v_call: TRBV5-1

cdr3_aa: CASSQDLRAETQYF
cdr3_nt: TGTGCCAGCAGCCAAGATCTGCGAGCCGAGACCCAGTACTTC
j_call: TRBJ2-5
cdr3_length: 14
d_call: .
clone_size: .
v_call: TRBV14

cdr3_aa: CASSLEGGPFSTDTQYF
cdr3_nt: TGCGCCAGCAGCTTGGAAGGAGGGCCCTTTAGCACAGATACGCAGTATTTT
j_call: TRBJ2-3
cdr3_length: 17
d_call: .
clone_size: .
v_call: TRBV5-1

cdr3_aa: CASSIARGQPQHF
cdr3_nt: TGTGCCAGTAGTATAGCCAGGGGACAGCCCCAGCATTTT
j_call: TRBJ1-5
cdr3_length: 13
d_call: .
clone_size: once
v_call: TRBV19

cdr3_aa: CASSSSGTGNTEAFF
cdr3_nt: TGCGCCAGCAGCTCTTCTGGGACAGGGAACACTGAAGCTTTCTTT
j_call: TRBJ1-1
cdr3_length: 15
d_call: TRBD1
clone_size: once
v_call: TRBV5-1

cdr3_aa: CASSRTRGRTDTQYF
cdr3_nt: TGTGCCAGTAGTAGAACCAGGGGGCGCACAGATACGCAGTATTTT
j_call: TRBJ2-3
cdr3_length: 15
d_call: TRBD1
clone_size: .
v_call: TRBV19

cdr3_aa: CAVERTGNTEAFF
cdr3_nt: TGTGCCGTGGAAAGGACAGGCAACACTGAAGCTTTCTTT
j_call: TRBJ1-1
cdr3_length: 13
d_call: TRBD1
clone_size: .
v_call: TRBV2

cdr3_aa: CASSQEAVRGYEQYF
cdr3_nt: TGTGCCAGCAGCCAAGAGGCGGTTAGAGGCTACGAGCAGTACTTC
j_call: TRBJ2-7
cdr3_length: 15
d_call: .
clone_size: .
v_call: TRBV14

cdr3_aa: CASSLANMAGRYNEQFF
cdr3_nt: TGCGCCAGCAGCTTGGCCAACATGGCGGGACGGTACAATGAGCAGTTCTTC
j_call: TRBJ2-1
cdr3_length: 17
d_call: .
clone_size: .
v_call: TRBV5-1

cdr3_aa: CASSFYRGGGYTF
cdr3_nt: TGTGCCAGCAGTTTTTATCGGGGTGGTGGCTACACCTTC
j_call: TRBJ1-2
cdr3_length: 13
d_call: .
clone_size: .
v_call: TRBV28

cdr3_aa: CASSRLSSGYEQYF
cdr3_nt: TGCGCCAGCAGCCGGTTAAGCAGTGGCTACGAGCAGTACTTC
j_call: TRBJ2-7
cdr3_length: 14
d_call: .
clone_size: .
v_call: TRBV4-1

cdr3_aa: CASSLPADRAFDTEAFF
cdr3_nt: TGTGCCAGCAGCTTACCAGCGGACAGGGCCTTTGACACTGAAGCTTTCTTT
j_call: TRBJ1-1
cdr3_length: 17
d_call: TRBD1
clone_size: .
v_call: TRBV7-2

cdr3_aa: CAITSGLAGAYEQYF
cdr3_nt: TGTGCCATCACCTCGGGACTAGCGGGAGCTTACGAGCAGTACTTC
j_call: TRBJ2-7
cdr3_length: 15
d_call: TRBD2
clone_size: .
v_call: TRBV10-3

cdr3_aa: CATSRTPSGTLQETQYF
cdr3_nt: TGTGCCACCAGCAGAACCCCCTCGGGGACCTTACAAGAGACCCAGTACTTC
j_call: TRBJ2-5
cdr3_length: 17
d_call: .
clone_size: .
v_call: TRBV15

cdr3_aa: CSLSGPFTDTQYF
cdr3_nt: TGCAGCCTTAGCGGGCCCTTCACAGATACGCAGTATTTT
j_call: TRBJ2-3
cdr3_length: 13
d_call: TRBD2
clone_size: .
v_call: TRBV29-1

cdr3_aa: CASSQDGEGRTGELFF
cdr3_nt: TGTGCCAGCAGCCAAGATGGGGAAGGGCGCACCGGGGAGCTGTTTTTT
j_call: TRBJ2-2
cdr3_length: 16
d_call: .
clone_size: .
v_call: TRBV14

cdr3_aa: CASSFTQLYEQYF
cdr3_nt: TGTGCCAGCAGCTTCACTCAACTCTACGAGCAGTACTTC
j_call: TRBJ2-7
cdr3_length: 13
d_call: .
clone_size: .
v_call: TRBV7-9

cdr3_aa: CSASSGNTGELFF
cdr3_nt: TGCAGCGCCAGTAGCGGGAACACCGGGGAGCTGTTTTTT
j_call: TRBJ2-2
cdr3_length: 13
d_call: .
clone_size: .
v_call: TRBV29-1

cdr3_aa: CASSLARDSVTDTQYF
cdr3_nt: TGTGCCAGCAGCTTGGCCAGGGACAGCGTCACAGATACGCAGTATTTT
j_call: TRBJ2-3
cdr3_length: 16
d_call: TRBD1
clone_size: .
v_call: TRBV5-4

cdr3_aa: CASSDVTGELFF
cdr3_nt: TGTGCCAGCAGTGATGTGACCGGGGAGCTGTTTTTT
j_call: TRBJ2-2
cdr3_length: 12
d_call: .
clone_size: once
v_call: TRBV6-1

cdr3_aa: CASSSPGTKYNEQFF
cdr3_nt: TGTGCCAGCAGCTCCCCCGGGACTAAGTACAATGAGCAGTTCTTC
j_call: TRBJ2-1
cdr3_length: 15
d_call: TRBD2
clone_size: .
v_call: TRBV11-2

cdr3_aa: CASSLGDGYGYTF
cdr3_nt: TGTGCCAGCAGCCTGGGAGACGGCTATGGCTACACCTTC
j_call: TRBJ1-2
cdr3_length: 13
d_call: .
clone_size: .
v_call: TRBV9

cdr3_aa: CASSGLAGGEQYF
cdr3_nt: TGTGCCAGCAGCGGACTAGCGGGAGGCGAGCAGTACTTC
j_call: TRBJ2-7
cdr3_length: 13
d_call: TRBD2
clone_size: .
v_call: TRBV2

cdr3_aa: CASNSLQGTDTQYF
cdr3_nt: TGTGCCAGCAACTCACTACAGGGGACAGATACGCAGTATTTT
j_call: TRBJ2-3
cdr3_length: 14
d_call: TRBD1
clone_size: .
v_call: TRBV5-4

cdr3_aa: CASSSGRSSYEQYF
cdr3_nt: TGTGCCAGTTCTAGCGGGAGGAGCTCCTACGAGCAGTACTTC
j_call: TRBJ2-7
cdr3_length: 14
d_call: TRBD2
clone_size: .
v_call: TRBV19

cdr3_aa: CASSPTDTFGIQYF
cdr3_nt: TGTGCCAGCTCACCTACAGACACGTTCGGCATTCAGTACTTC
j_call: TRBJ2-4
cdr3_length: 14
d_call: .
clone_size: .
v_call: TRBV18